This record concerns one TCR beta chain sequence. The entry originates in a study of blood T cell repertoires in COVID-19. About the research overall: Spain, Italy and the United States supplied samples that represented acute and convalescent COVID-19. The analysed material was cDNA or gDNA that came from T cells, B-cell-depleted T cells, or PBMCs.

Per the study methods: Researchers report that nucleated cell counts were estimated from reference gene primer amplification. The protocol was immunoSEQ multiplex PCR, while the TCRdb copy is restricted to in-frame clones and leaves out a portion. V, J and clone size derive from that table, while D and trimming were established from the DNA sequence. Among roughly 91,000 clones, 76% were seen once, and the ten largest hold 6% to 8.5%. The CDR3 has 15 amino acids. The germline gives CDR1 SGHTA, CDR2 FQGNSA. Trimming removed 2 bases from V and 1 base from J, with 8 bases in between. This sequence was found in a man in his 70s with acute or convalescent COVID-19. Input material: peripheral blood. The chain employs TRBV7-2 and TRBJ2-2, with TRBD1 as a possible D gene (5 bases). The CDR3 spells CASSLFQGNTGELFF. The CDR3 nucleotides read TGTGCCAGCAGCTTATTTCAGGGGAACACCGGGGAGCTGTTTTTT.